Listed here is a single T cell receptor beta chain. This clonotype was detected ten times or more. This receptor's antigen is unknown. No base-level quality is on record; no much larger clone is a single base apart. The data were taken from a study of CD8+CD57+ T cells in acquired aplastic anemia (dated by TCRdb to 2016 to 2018). At the level of the whole study: DNA extracted from sorted CD4+ and CD8+ cells had a mean of around 3 ug, with a range of about 0.19 to 27.4 ug. Healthy donor samples averaged about 10 million reads for CD4+ and roughly 12 million for CD8+ cells.

The study deep-sequenced TCR repertoires of sorted CD4+ and CD8+ blood T cells from severe aplastic anemia patients and healthy subjects. Ficoll-Paque density gradient centrifugation was used to isolate peripheral blood mononuclear cells. Before DNA extraction, CD4+ and CD8+ T cells were sorted by FACS or by magnetic beads. The full study reports these points: No significant difference in CD8+ Simpson's diversity was found between patients and healthy controls (P=0.060). Although some 28 CD8+ CDR3 sequences were shared by patients and controls, these sequences appeared highly expressed in patients and within the immunodominant clones of patients.

Counted from cysteine to phenylalanine, this CDR3 has 18 amino acids. The only DNA kept is the CDR3, 54 bases in frame from the first base. V loses 3 bases at its end and J loses 3 bases; junction bases beyond the gene matches: 14. Taken from the germline V gene (reference sequence), the CDR1 and CDR2 loops are DFQATT and SNEGSKA. Profiling of TCR beta VDJ combinations and CDR3 sequences used genomic DNA as the template. An Illumina HiSeq 2000 was used for TCR repertoire sequencing. The authors' analysis ran thus. TRBV/TRBJ rearrangement plots, CDR3 size and DJ length profiles, and Simpson's diversity index were used to evaluate the repertoires. The most abundant DNA sequence in the deep sequencing data was taken as the immunodominant clone. CDR3 amino acid sequences were screened for sharing across subjects and compared with published repertoires and the VDJdb database. TCRdb trimmed the raw reads at Q25, called clones with MiXCR and kept productive beta chains. Rows with a matching CDR3 protein are joined into one entry that keeps the most common DNA and genes. The V and J calls follow TCRdb's processing rather than the paper's. The sample includes roughly 170,000 distinct CDR3 sequences, with around 60% observed a single time. Clones ranked in the top ten supply 45% of the sample.

This clonotype was sampled from a human donor in good health. The chain joins TRBV20-1 to TRBJ2-7; a stretch of 13 junction bases matches TRBD2. Sample: sorted CD4+, CD8+, or CD8+CD57+ T cells (not recorded which) from PBMCs. The sequenced DNA is TGCAGTGCTAGGAGTCAGGCTTTTGGGACTAGCGGGAACTACGAGCAGTACTTC. This codes for CSARSQAFGTSGNYEQYF.